This paragraph covers one T cell receptor (beta chain) sequence. Its cognate antigen is unknown. Germline V lookup: CDR1 MNHEY, CDR2 SVGAGI. There are 15 residues in the CDR3. V lost 0 bases and J lost 7; bases outside the gene matches: 8. The data were obtained in a study of shared clonotypes between healthy human individuals. At the level of the study: There were three CD4 naive, three CD4 memory, two CD8 naive and one CD8 memory plates per donor.

Study findings and constraints: With several donors compared, approximately 5.5% of naive CD4 clonotypes were shared.

The run depth of the assay was deep. Sequencing was performed with immunoSEQ multiplex PCR; in TCRdb, only in-frame clones are kept and a portion is missing. The sample includes about 2.3 million clones, more than 80% of them seen just once. CD4+ cells were split into CD45RA+ naive and CD45RA-negative memory subsets. The V and J genes are TRBV6-5 and TRBJ2-7, with TRBD1 matching 8 bases. Sequences were obtained from naive CD4+ T cells from PBMCs. Subset noted: CD45RA+ positively selected. This receptor was taken from a man aged 18 to 35 in good health. Some clones in this sample may be carry-over from other donors' samples. CDR3 nucleotide sequence: TGTGCCAGCAGTTACTCTGGGGCCAGGGGGCGTGAGCAGTACTTC. This codes for CASSYSGARGREQYF.